Listed here are 24 T cell receptor beta chains from one sample, sequenced in a study of blood T cell repertoires in COVID-19. Libraries were prepared by immunoSEQ multiplex PCR; TCRdb keeps only in-frame clonotypes and omits some of them. The table lists approximately 60,000 clones, about 83% of them singletons. Sequences were obtained from peripheral blood. The receptors were gathered from a woman of 80 years or more with acute or convalescent COVID-19.

Here the CDR3 DNA reads TGCGCCAGCACGCCCACGGACAGGGGCACAGATACGCAGTATTTT. It yields the protein CASTPTDRGTDTQYF. V gene TRBV4-1 combines with J gene TRBJ2-3; 8 bases are a match to TRBD1. V dropped 7 bases and J dropped 1; count of bases not matched to a gene: 7. This CDR3 contains 15 residues. The germline CDR1 and CDR2 sequences are MGHRA and YSYEKL.

The chain joins TRBV27 to TRBJ2-3; 8 bases are shared with TRBD2. The CDR3 is 13 residues long. CDR1 is MNHEY, CDR2 SMNVEV, per germline (reference sequence). V trimming: 7 bases; J trimming: 9 bases; junction bases outside the gene matches: 9. The CDR3 bases are TGTGCCAGCAAGCCCGGGGGGGCTTTGACGCAGTATTTT. As protein: CASKPGGALTQYF.

The V and J genes are TRBV29-1 and TRBJ2-5; D is possibly TRBD1 (6 bases). The CDR3 has 12 residues. Looked up from germline, CDR1 is SQVTM and CDR2 is ANQGSEA. V was pared by 4 bases and J by 5 bases, with 11 bases between. This chain's CDR3 is CSVVRGRETQYF. The CDR3 DNA reads TGCAGCGTTGTCAGGGGACGGGAGACCCAGTACTTC.

The J gene is TRBJ1-4, the V gene TRBV30; no definite D call. The ends were cut back, 2 bases at V and 7 bases at J, with 11 bases in the middle. Per the germline V gene, CDR1 is GTSNPN and CDR2 is SVGIG (reference sequence). CDR3 length equals 13 residues. The CDR3 sequence: CAWSSGIGEKLFF. CDR3 bases: TGTGCCTGGAGTTCGGGAATCGGTGAAAAACTGTTTTTT.

This chain uses TRBV6-5 with TRBJ2-7; TRBD1 aligns across 7 bases. The V gene's germline CDR1 is MNHEY and CDR2 SVGAGI. This CDR3 region has 15 residues. Germline trimming cut 4 bases from V and 0 bases from J; bases unmatched to any gene: 6. The CDR3 loop reads CASSSTGTASYEQYF. CDR3 in DNA: TGTGCCAGCAGTTCCACCGGGACAGCCTCCTACGAGCAGTACTTC.

The gene calls are TRBV11-2 and TRBJ1-2; 8 bases are a match to TRBD1. The germline V gene has CDR1 SGHAT and CDR2 FQNNGV. J gave up 2 bases and V 4 bases, and 3 bases lay outside the gene matches. The CDR3 contains 14 residues. The CDR3 DNA reads as TGTGCCAGCAGCTCAACAGGGGGGAACTATGGCTACACCTTC. Encoded protein: CASSSTGGNYGYTF.

This rearrangement joins TRBV19 to TRBJ2-7, with D possibly TRBD1 on 6 matching bases. Trimming pared 4 bases from V and 6 bases from J, leaving 16 bases between. The length of the CDR3 is 14 residues. The V gene's germline CDR1 is LNHDA and CDR2 SQIVND (reference sequence). The CDR3 region is CASSTTDSLSEQYF. The CDR3 region has the DNA TGTGCCAGTAGTACCACGGACAGTCTTAGCGAGCAGTACTTC.

On this clone: Other DNA sequences in the sample encode the same CDR3. This chain links TRBV18 with TRBJ1-6; TRBD1 matches 8 bases. This CDR3 is 14 amino acids long. V lost 3 bases to trimming and J lost 7 bases; unmatched junction nucleotides: 2. Germline CDR1 and CDR2: KGHSH and LQKENI. In DNA form, the CDR3 reads TGTGCCAGCTCACCCGACAGGGGCAATTCACCCCTCCACTTT. This encodes CASSPDRGNSPLHF. Together with reference TRBV18 and TRBJ1-6, the CDR3 gives the full variable domain: NAGVMQNPRHLVRRRGQEARLRCSPMKGHSHVYWYRQLPEEGLKFMVYLQKENIIDESGMPKERFSAEFPKEGPSILRIQQVVRGDSAAYFCASSPDRGNSPLHFGNGTRLTVT.

This chain joins TRBV29-1 and TRBJ1-3; D is uncertain. Trimming left V 3 bases short and J 4 bases short, with 7 bases between. The CDR3 consists of 12 residues. CDR1 is SQVTM and CDR2 is ANQGSEA in the germline V gene. CDR3 region: CSVESPGNTIYF. The DNA for the CDR3 is TGCAGCGTTGAGAGCCCAGGAAACACCATATATTTT.

J is TRBJ2-7 and V is TRBV12-3 or TRBV12-4, with 8 bases identical to TRBD1. This CDR3 has 13 amino acids. V dropped 7 bases and J dropped 3; count of bases not matched to a gene: 5. For the CDR3, the DNA is TGTGCCAGCAAGGACAGGGTCCTCTACGAGCAGTACTTC. Translating it yields CASKDRVLYEQYF.

This clone is termed large (0.1 to 1%). The chain is built from TRBV6-4 and TRBJ2-1; a possible D gene is TRBD1 (6 bases). V was cut by 5 bases and J by 0 bases, with 14 bases left in between. The CDR3 is 16 residues long. Germline V lookup: CDR1 MRHNA, CDR2 SNTAGT. This CDR3 reads CASSPTGSGSYNEQFF. Written as DNA, the CDR3 is TGTGCCAGCAGTCCCACAGGGAGCGGCTCCTACAATGAGCAGTTCTTC.

Regarding this clone: The same CDR3 can be traced to other DNA sequences in this sample. V and J are TRBV11-2 and TRBJ2-2, with TRBD2 matching over 7 bases. Germline trimming cut 1 base from V and 0 bases from J; bases unmatched to any gene: 2. The CDR3 is made up of 16 amino acids. Germline values: CDR1 SGHAT, CDR2 FQNNGV. The CDR3 loop reads CASSLVAGANTGELFF. CDR3 coding DNA: TGTGCCAGCAGCTTAGTTGCGGGGGCGAACACCGGGGAGCTGTTTTTT.

The J gene is TRBJ1-2, the V gene TRBV27, with D uncertain. Germline CDR1 and CDR2: MNHEY and SMNVEV (reference sequence). Trimming removed 3 bases at V and 4 bases at J, with 12 bases between. The CDR3 is 14 amino acids. CDR3 sequence (DNA): TGTGCCAGCAGTTTTTCGGTTCGGTCCTATGGCTACACCTTC. It is translated as CASSFSVRSYGYTF.

The chain joins TRBV7-9 to TRBJ2-3, with D maybe TRBD2 (6 bases). V was pared by 5 bases and J by 6 bases, with 18 bases between. The CDR3 is made up of 15 amino acids. The V gene's germline CDR1 is SEHNR and CDR2 FQNEAQ (reference sequence). In DNA, the CDR3 is TGTGCCAGCAGCGATACGGGGGTTAGATCCGATACGCAGTATTTT. This codes for CASSDTGVRSDTQYF.

J is TRBJ2-5 and V is TRBV9; 9 bases fit TRBD1. The trim removed 3 bases at V and 5 bases at J, leaving 8 bases unmatched. Per germline, CDR1 SGDLS and CDR2 YYNGEE. CDR3 length: 15 amino acids. CDR3 coding DNA: TGTGCCAGCAGCGGGGACAGGGTGCCCGGGGAGACCCAGTACTTC. As protein: CASSGDRVPGETQYF. The whole variable domain, filled in from reference TRBV9 and TRBJ2-5, reads DSGVTQTPKHLITATGQRVTLRCSPRSGDLSVYWYQQSLDQGLQFLIQYYNGEERAKGNILERFSAQQFPDLHSELNLSSLELGDSALYFCASSGDRVPGETQYFGPGTRLLVL.

This chain connects TRBV6-2 or TRBV6-3 to TRBJ2-5; D is possibly TRBD1 (5 bases). Germline V gene lookup returns CDR1 MNHEY and CDR2 SVGEGT. The CDR3 runs to 15 residues. V dropped 6 bases and J dropped 2 bases, with 16 bases sitting between them. The CDR3: CASSRTQTVQETQYF. The DNA of the CDR3 is TGTGCCAGCAGCCGAACCCAGACAGTACAAGAGACCCAGTACTTC.

The chain employs TRBV9 and TRBJ2-2, with 10 bases that match TRBD1. Germline lookup yields CDR1 SGDLS and CDR2 YYNGEE. The length of the CDR3 is 15 residues. Trimming cost V 5 bases and J 8 bases; bases outside gene matches: 9. The CDR3 DNA sequence: TGTGCCAGCAGTGCCCCGGGACAGGGGATAGGGGAGCTGTTTTTT. The encoded protein is CASSAPGQGIGELFF.

The V gene is TRBV28, the J gene TRBJ1-4, with unresolved D. Germline loops: CDR1 MDHEN, CDR2 SYDVKM. Trimming removed 5 bases at V and 8 bases at J, with 12 bases between. The CDR3 length is 13 residues. CDR3 bases: TGTGCCAGCAGTCCTGGCTCGCCCGAAAAACTGTTTTTT. Amino acids: CASSPGSPEKLFF.

The rearrangement links TRBV4-3 to TRBJ1-4; possible D gene TRBD1, 5 bases. The CDR3 consists of 15 residues. The V gene's germline CDR1 is LGHNA and CDR2 YSLEER. Trimming left V 4 bases short and J 2 bases short, with 11 bases between. CDR3 protein: CASSRGLGTNEKLFF. DNA of the CDR3: TGCGCCAGCAGCCGGGGCCTTGGGACTAATGAAAAACTGTTTTTT.

In its sample, this clone was seen once. The J gene is TRBJ1-2, the V gene TRBV27, with a weak D call TRBD1 (5 bases). The ends were cut back, 6 bases at V and 8 bases at J, with 19 bases in the middle. Looked up from germline, CDR1 is MNHEY and CDR2 is SMNVEV (reference sequence). The CDR3 is made up of 14 amino acids. Written as DNA, the CDR3 is TGTGCCAGCAGCCCTAGGGGCACGATCACGGGCTACACCTTC. It encodes CASSPRGTITGYTF.

CDR3 sequence reads: CASSQGQLRVGNTIYF. The CDR3 bases are TGCGCCAGCAGCCAAGGTCAGCTCAGGGTGGGAAACACCATATATTTT. This rearrangement joins TRBV4-1 to TRBJ1-3, with a weak D call TRBD1 (5 bases). V shed 1 base and J shed 4 bases, with 14 bases lying between them. This CDR3 contains 16 residues. CDR1 and CDR2 from the germline V gene are MGHRA and YSYEKL.

The rearrangement links TRBV7-2 to TRBJ1-1; possibly TRBD1 for D (6 bases). There are 14 residues in the CDR3. Trimming pared 9 bases from V and 4 bases from J, leaving 18 bases between. Germline CDR1 SGHTA, CDR2 FQGNSA. DNA for the CDR3: TGTGCCAGTAGTCGACAGGAGAGGAGCACTGAAGCTTTCTTT. Its protein product is CASSRQERSTEAFF.

This rearrangement joins TRBV2 to TRBJ2-1; 7 nucleotides agree with TRBD1. This CDR3 spans 14 amino acids. V was pared by 6 bases and J by 0 bases, with 2 bases of the junction left unmatched. Germline assignment: CDR1 SNHLY and CDR2 FYNNEI. The CDR3 nucleotides are TGTGCCAGCAGAGCAGGGGGCTCCTACAATGAGCAGTTCTTC. Translation: CASRAGGSYNEQFF. The full variable domain, completed using reference TRBV2 and TRBJ2-1, is EPEVTQTPSHQVTQMGQEVILRCVPISNHLYFYWYRQILGQKVEFLVSFYNNEISEKSEIFDDQFSVERPDGSNFTLKIRSTKLEDSAMYFCASRAGGSYNEQFFGPGTRLTVL.

J is TRBJ2-7 and V is TRBV3-1 (or the pseudogene TRBV3-2); perhaps TRBD2 as D (5 bases). CDR1 is LGHDT and CDR2 is YNNKEL in the germline V gene (reference sequence). The CDR3 covers 16 residues. Trimming cost V 3 bases and J 3 bases, with 18 bases left between them. CDR3 protein: CASSQILRTGNYEQYF. CDR3 nucleotide sequence: TGTGCCAGCAGCCAGATACTTAGAACGGGGAACTACGAGCAGTACTTC.